The rows below give T cell receptor beta chains drawn from one sample of a study of PD-1 blockade in classical Hodgkin lymphoma. Libraries were prepared by immunoSEQ multiplex PCR; TCRdb keeps only in-frame clonotypes and omits some of them. This table has tens of thousands of clones, approximately 77% appearing once. The material was peripheral blood mononuclear cells (PBMCs), obtained before the fourth cycle of nivolumab. These receptors all come from a human donor with classical Hodgkin lymphoma. CDR3s include the opening cysteine and the closing phenylalanine or tryptophan. A D gene is named only where the DNA matches it firmly. The size entry is marked missing in some rows and otherwise reads once, few, many or a size class.

>TRBD1|TRBJ1-4|TRBV2|-
CARSGTDEKLFF
TGTGCCCGCTCCGGGACAGATGAAAAACTGTTTTTT
>-|TRBJ1-6|TRBV7-8|-
CASSLSRAEPLHF
TGTGCCAGCAGCTTATCCAGGGCCGAACCCCTCCACTTT
>TRBD1|TRBJ1-5|TRBV6-1|-
CASRTGNQPQHF
TGTGCCAGTAGGACAGGGAATCAGCCCCAGCATTTT
>TRBD2|TRBJ2-2|TRBV2|-
CASSRKGLAGGNTGELFF
TGTGCCAGCAGCCGAAAGGGACTAGCGGGGGGAAACACCGGGGAGCTGTTTTTT
>-|TRBJ2-7|TRBV28|-
CASSLALSSYEQYF
TGTGCCAGCAGTCTAGCGCTCAGCTCCTACGAGCAGTACTTC
>-|TRBJ2-3|TRBV5-5|-
CASSLRGGTDTQYF
TGTGCCAGCAGCCTCCGGGGTGGAACAGATACGCAGTATTTT
>-|TRBJ2-5|TRBV10-1|medium-sized
CASSESGGETQYF
TGCGCCAGCAGTGAGAGCGGAGGGGAGACCCAGTACTTC
>-|TRBJ1-5|TRBV2|-
CASSESYQPQHF
TGTGCCAGCAGTGAAAGTTATCAGCCCCAGCATTTT
>TRBD2|TRBJ2-7|TRBV27|-
CASSLLAGGFYEQYF
TGTGCCAGCAGCCTACTAGCGGGAGGGTTCTACGAGCAGTACTTC
>TRBD2|TRBJ2-6|TRBV7-9|-
CASSLGPSGGAHVLTF
TGTGCCAGCAGCTTAGGGCCTAGCGGGGGAGCCCATGTCCTGACTTTC
>TRBD1|TRBJ2-7|TRBV5-1|-
CASSLDQGAYEQYF
TGCGCCAGCAGCTTGGATCAGGGGGCCTACGAGCAGTACTTC
>-|TRBJ2-7|TRBV10-3|-
CAISEARVYEQYF
TGTGCCATCAGTGAGGCCAGGGTCTACGAGCAGTACTTC
>-|TRBJ1-1|TRBV7-2|-
CASSLSWGANTEAFF
TGTGCCAGCAGCCTTTCTTGGGGGGCGAACACTGAAGCTTTCTTT
>-|TRBJ1-5|TRBV5-6|medium-sized
CASSFRQNLQPQHF
TGTGCCAGCAGCTTTCGACAGAACCTTCAGCCCCAGCATTTT
>TRBD2|TRBJ2-7|TRBV6-1|few
CASSDPSGGAGAYEQYF
TGTGCCAGCAGTGACCCTAGCGGGGGGGCCGGAGCCTACGAGCAGTACTTC
>-|TRBJ1-1|TRBV14|-
CASSQVGLGSEAFF
TGTGCCAGCAGCCAAGTGGGGTTAGGCAGTGAAGCTTTCTTT
>-|TRBJ2-1|TRBV11-3|-
CASSLGWGNEQFF
TGTGCCAGCAGCTTAGGCTGGGGGAATGAGCAGTTCTTC
>-|TRBJ2-5|TRBV5-1|-
CASRLWETQYF
TGCGCCAGCCGCTTGTGGGAGACCCAGTACTTC
>-|TRBJ2-7|TRBV27|-
CASSFQGSSYEQYF
TGTGCCAGCAGTTTCCAGGGCTCAAGCTACGAGCAGTACTTC
>TRBD1|TRBJ1-3|TRBV5-8|-
CASSLRQGVSSGNTIYF
TGTGCCAGCAGCTTGCGACAGGGGGTGAGCTCTGGAAACACCATATATTTT
>-|TRBJ2-3|TRBV7-2|-
CASSLDGTSTDTQYF
TGTGCCAGCAGCTTAGACGGCACCAGCACAGATACGCAGTATTTT
>-|TRBJ2-7|TRBV7-9|-
CASSLVSYEQYF
TGTGCCAGCAGCTTAGTGTCCTACGAGCAGTACTTC
>TRBD2|TRBJ2-2|TRBV6-1|once
CASSVPAGDTGELFF
TGTGCCAGCAGTGTTCCAGCGGGAGACACCGGGGAGCTGTTTTTT